This TCR beta chain comes out of a study of tissue T cells after allogeneic stem cell transplantation. Study outcomes and limitations: Anatomically similar tissues had similar TCR repertoires within each patient. In patients and mice, blood and spleen missed much of tissue repertoire.

The V end was cut by 2 bases, the J end by 14 bases, with 18 bases between. Germline CDR1 is GTSNPN and CDR2 is SVGIG (reference sequence). This CDR3 comprises 13 residues. Survey-depth TCRbeta CDR3 sequencing reported V/J genes and productive frequencies. Only in-frame clones appear in the TCRdb table, and some are missing; sequencing was by immunoSEQ multiplex PCR. The sample contains tens of thousands of clones, around four fifths of which appear only once. Comments on this clone: The target antigen is unknown.

The sequence was collected from a female donor at least 60 years old with lung cancer. The material sequenced was tissue from the ileum, taken at autopsy. The genes are TRBV30 and TRBJ1-4; D might be TRBD1 (5 bases). The chain's CDR3 is CAWSPTGQGGLFF. The CDR3, as DNA: TGTGCCTGGAGTCCCACGGGTCAGGGTGGCCTGTTTTTT. Complete variable domain (other parts from reference TRBV30 and TRBJ1-4): SQTIHQWPATLVQPVGSPLSLECTVEGTSNPNLYWYRQAAGRGLQLLFYSVGIGQISSEVPQNLSASRPQDRQFILSSKKLLLSDSGFYLCAWSPTGQGGLFFGSGTQLSVL.